The 19 T cell receptor beta chains reported below all come from one sample, sequenced in a study of blood T cell repertoires in COVID-19. Method: immunoSEQ multiplex PCR; TCRdb's copy keeps in-frame clones and lacks some. The table records approximately 45,000 clones, just over 85% of them present only once. Sample: peripheral blood. The receptors derive from an elderly woman with acute or convalescent COVID-19.

The chain combines TRBV6-6 with TRBJ1-6; 8 positions agree with TRBD1. The CDR3 has 15 residues. Germline V gene data show CDR1 as MNHNY and CDR2 as SVGAGI (reference sequence). Trimming cost V 6 bases and J 10 bases; bases outside gene matches: 11. The CDR3 nucleotides read TGTGCCAGCAGACGACAGGGGAACGTAGAATCACCCCTCCACTTT. Its protein product is CASRRQGNVESPLHF.

This clone was observed once. The J gene is TRBJ1-6, the V gene TRBV9; D remains ambiguous. V shed 3 bases and J shed 0 bases, with 10 bases lying between them. CDR1 and CDR2 from the germline V gene are SGDLS and YYNGEE. The CDR3 extends over 16 amino acids. Written as DNA, the CDR3 is TGTGCCAGCAGCGCCTCCCGTAGCTCCTATAATTCACCCCTCCACTTT. This sequence encodes CASSASRSSYNSPLHF.

The J gene is TRBJ2-3, the V gene TRBV6-1; 12 nucleotides line up with TRBD2. The germline gives CDR1 MNHNS, CDR2 SASEGT. The V gene end was trimmed by 3 bases and the J gene end by 2 bases; junction bases not matched to a gene: 3. The CDR3 is 16 amino acids. Here the CDR3 reads CASSELAGGPTDTQYF. DNA of the CDR3: TGTGCCAGCAGTGAGCTAGCGGGGGGGCCCACAGATACGCAGTATTTT.

The genes are TRBV4-1 and TRBJ1-1, with TRBD1 matching over 7 bases. This CDR3 is 15 amino acids long. After removal of 5 bases from V and 0 bases from J, the junction contained 6 bases not matched to a gene. Germline CDR1 and CDR2: MGHRA and YSYEKL. Here the CDR3 DNA reads TGCGCCAGCAGCTTCGGACAGGAGTTGAACACTGAAGCTTTCTTT. Its translation is CASSFGQELNTEAFF.

The chain employs TRBV2 and TRBJ1-6; D is uncertain. V was trimmed by 0 bases and J by 0 bases, leaving 6 bases between them. Germline V CDR1 and CDR2: SNHLY, FYNNEI. The CDR3 runs to 16 residues. CDR3 residues: CASSEAGSSYNSPLHF. DNA for the CDR3: TGTGCCAGCAGTGAAGCGGGCAGCTCCTATAATTCACCCCTCCACTTT.

This clone occurred once. A junction end diverges from the germline sequence, so it may reflect a read error. The chain employs TRBV18 and TRBJ2-2; the D gene is possibly TRBD1 (5 bases). The CDR3 totals 15 residues. The germline V gene has CDR1 KGHSH and CDR2 LQKENI. CDR3: CASSPLIQGTGELFF. CDR3 nucleotide sequence: TGTGCCAGCTCCCCACTCATCCAGGGCACCGGGGAGCTGTTTTTT.

The gene calls are TRBV7-2 and TRBJ1-1; TRBD1 is a possible D gene (6 bases). The CDR3 loop spans 14 amino acids. CDR1 SGHTA and CDR2 FQGNSA come from the germline V gene. The V gene lost 3 bases and the J gene lost 0 bases, with 8 bases spanning the gap. In nucleotides, the CDR3 is TGTGCCAGCAGCTTTCAGGGGATGAACACTGAAGCTTTCTTT. It codes for CASSFQGMNTEAFF.

In this sample, this clone turned up once. The chain joins TRBV29-1 to TRBJ1-1; D remains unclear. Germline V CDR1 and CDR2: SQVTM, ANQGSEA. V was trimmed by 6 bases and J by 4 bases, leaving 9 bases between them. This CDR3 is 11 amino acids long. CDR3 in DNA: TGCAGCGTAAAGGAGGGCACTGAAGCTTTCTTT. Its protein product is CSVKEGTEAFF.

The gene calls are TRBV15 and TRBJ1-1, with no clear D. This CDR3 region has 16 residues. V shed 5 bases and J shed 0 bases, with 16 bases lying between them. CDR1 and CDR2 (germline): LNHNV, YYDKDF (reference sequence). CDR3 in DNA: TGTGCCACCAGCCGATACACAGCAGTCATGAACACTGAAGCTTTCTTT. Protein product: CATSRYTAVMNTEAFF.

This rearrangement joins TRBV9 to TRBJ1-4; unclear D gene. Germline V CDR1 and CDR2: SGDLS, YYNGEE. The V end lost 0 bases, the J end lost 10 bases, and 13 bases lay between the germline ends. The CDR3 totals 14 residues. CDR3 region: CASSVDGEDGKLFF. CDR3 bases: TGTGCCAGCAGCGTAGATGGGGAGGACGGAAAACTGTTTTTT.

This clone appeared a few times. The V gene is TRBV19, the J gene TRBJ1-5; tentatively, D is TRBD1 (5 bases). CDR1 is LNHDA and CDR2 is SQIVND in the germline V gene (reference sequence). Trimming took 7 bases from V and 5 from J, leaving 15 bases between them. CDR3 size: 14 residues. CDR3 nucleotides: TGTGCCAGTAATTTGGACACAAGATATCAGCCCCAGCATTTT. Translation gives CASNLDTRYQPQHF.

This sequence joins TRBV19 and TRBJ2-1; 14 positions match TRBD2. In germline, CDR1 is LNHDA, CDR2 SQIVND (reference sequence). After removal of 4 bases from V and 1 base from J, the junction contained 3 bases not matched to a gene. The CDR3 has 17 residues. In nucleotides, the CDR3 is TGTGCCAGTAGTAAGACTAGCGGGGGGGTTTCCTACAATGAGCAGTTCTTC. Its translation: CASSKTSGGVSYNEQFF.

The chain carries TRBV23-1 and TRBJ1-5; no clear D gene. TRBV23-1 is assigned to the ORF class and has an uncertain function. The CDR3 consists of 16 residues. Trimming shortened V by 0 bases and J by 5 bases, and 14 bases separated the two germline ends. CDR3: CASSQSAQRGDQPQHF. CDR3 in DNA: TGCGCCAGCAGTCAATCGGCACAGCGGGGTGATCAGCCCCAGCATTTT.

This clone was seen a handful of times. The chain joins TRBV11-2 to TRBJ1-2, with D unclear. The germline V gene encodes CDR1 SGHAT and CDR2 FQNNGV. CDR3 length: 13 amino acids. Trimming pared 3 bases from V and 2 bases from J, leaving 7 bases between. In DNA form, the CDR3 reads TGTGCCAGCAGCTTCGACGGGAACTATGGCTACACCTTC. Its protein product is CASSFDGNYGYTF.

The V call is TRBV3-1 (or the pseudogene TRBV3-2), the J call TRBJ1-2; D not resolved. This CDR3 is 15 amino acids long. The germline CDR1 and CDR2 sequences are LGHDT and YNNKEL (reference sequence). V was cut by 4 bases and J by 2 bases, with 14 bases left in between. CDR3 bases: TGTGCCAGCAGCCTAAGAGGCCCGAGGAACTATGGCTACACCTTC. Translated, it gives CASSLRGPRNYGYTF.

V gene TRBV9 combines with J gene TRBJ2-7; D not certain. The CDR3 extends over 13 amino acids. Germline CDR1 SGDLS, CDR2 YYNGEE. Trimming removed 0 bases from V and 6 bases from J, with 10 bases in between. CDR3 sequence: CASSVGLLGEQYF. The CDR3 region has the DNA TGTGCCAGCAGCGTAGGACTGCTTGGCGAGCAGTACTTC.

The chain has TRBV3-1 (or the pseudogene TRBV3-2) and TRBJ1-6, with a tentative D call TRBD1 (6 bases). From germline, CDR1 is LGHDT and CDR2 YNNKEL (reference sequence). V shed 0 bases and J shed 7 bases, with 10 bases lying between them. The CDR3 covers 15 residues. CDR3 protein: CASSQDGGANSPLHF. CDR3 DNA: TGTGCCAGCAGCCAAGATGGGGGGGCGAATTCACCCCTCCACTTT.

A single count supports this clone. The chain combines TRBV4-2 with TRBJ1-3; maybe TRBD1 (6 bases). From germline, CDR1 is LGHNA and CDR2 YNFKEQ. CDR3 length: 16 amino acids. Trimming took off 5 bases at V and 4 bases at J, with 18 bases between the two ends. The CDR3 region has the DNA TGTGCCAGCAGCGCCTCCTCCACAGGGCGGGGAAACACCATATATTTT. Protein: CASSASSTGRGNTIYF.

The chain carries TRBV18 and TRBJ2-7; a possible D gene is TRBD1 (6 bases). V was trimmed by 5 bases and J by 12 bases, leaving 23 bases between them. Germline CDR1 reads KGHSH; CDR2 reads LQKENI. There are 14 residues in the CDR3. CDR3 sequence reads: CASSSSPVAGELYF. For the CDR3, the DNA is TGTGCCAGCTCAAGTTCCCCTGTGGCAGGGGAGTTGTACTTC. Variable domain in full (rest from reference TRBV18 and TRBJ2-7): NAGVMQNPRHLVRRRGQEARLRCSPMKGHSHVYWYRQLPEEGLKFMVYLQKENIIDESGMPKERFSAEFPKEGPSILRIQQVVRGDSAAYFCASSSSPVAGELYFGPGTRLTVT.